The source of this T cell receptor (beta chain) is a study of immunodeficiency (dated by TCRdb to the late 2010s). About the study as a whole: To search for oligoclonality and VDJ recombination defects, the researchers carried out a repertoire analysis. Summary of the overall study and its limitations: Entropy comparisons showed n=3 (open circles) for patients versus healthy controls; a thymic development effect was only suggested as possible. CD4+ T cell V-J pairing and productive entropy appeared similar between patients and controls. Based on top-100 and total clonotype frequencies, severe oligoclonality showed up in patient CD8+ T cells, whereas patient CD4+ T cells did not show severe oligoclonality.

Before TCR sequencing, CD3+CD4+ T cells were sorted out of fresh PBMCs. Genomic DNA was isolated using the QIAamp DNA Blood Mini Kit and then sent out for immunoSEQ repertoire analysis. CDR3 regions were amplified by multiplex PCR from a standard quantity of genomic DNA template. The PCR products underwent sequencing on an Illumina platform. The authors' pipeline ran thus. Alignment of sequences was done against a reference, and the V, D and J gene definitions came from IMGT. To get rid of PCR and sequencing errors, closely related sequences were merged using a nearest-neighbor clustering algorithm. V, D and J usage was examined in productive unique and total sequences using ImmunoSEQ Analyzer tools along with R version 3.6.1. The table was pulled from immuneACCESS by TCRdb, which kept in-frame rearrangements only. Such tables lose some clones; where checked, under half of the loss comes from unresolved V genes, and the rest has no known cause. D and trimming come from the DNA, and the V and J calls and clone size come from that table. The sample table contains a few thousand clones; only one count was recorded for about 93% of them. Together, the top ten hold roughly 4% of the sample.

Comments on this clone: Its antigen has not been determined. The sample holds no much larger clone one base away, and base qualities are not on file.

A distance of 15 bases separates the germline ends of V and J, which lose 5 bases and 11 bases respectively. Including cysteine and phenylalanine, the CDR3 has 11 amino acids. Left in the record is the CDR3 DNA by itself, 33 bases read in frame from the first base. Reading the germline V gene (reference sequence) gives CDR1 DFQATT and CDR2 SNEGSKA. Recombination connected TRBV20-1 to TRBJ1-1; the D gene cannot be named for sure. The sequence derives from a human donor in good health. The sequencing input was CD4+ T cells from blood. In nucleotides, the sequence is TGCAGTGCTCCCACGACGAGAGGGGCTTTCTTT. Its product reads: CSAPTTRGAFF.